These T cell receptor beta chains were read from a single sample in a study of cytomegalovirus exposure and HLA in healthy donors. Using immunoSEQ multiplex PCR, the repertoire was profiled, and TCRdb retains in-frame clones only, with some absent. The sample lists about 160,000 clones, about four fifths occurring once. Sequencing was performed on PBMCs. The receptors come from a man aged 30 to 39 in good health and CMV-seronegative. CDR3s include the opening cysteine and the closing phenylalanine or tryptophan. D genes are given only for firm matches. Not all rows give a size; the values are once, few, many and, for expanded clones, a class.

V gene	D gene	J gene	clone size	CDR3 protein	CDR3 DNA
TRBV7-9	.	TRBJ2-5	.	CASSPFQETQYF	TGTGCCAGCAGCCCCTTCCAAGAGACCCAGTACTTC
TRBV6-1	TRBD2	TRBJ2-7	few	CASSRLAGAYEQYF	TGTGCCAGCAGTAGACTAGCGGGGGCCTACGAGCAGTACTTC
TRBV5-1	.	TRBJ1-6	.	CASSLGGQNNSPLHF	TGCGCCAGCAGCTTGGGTGGACAGAATAATTCACCCCTCCACTTT
TRBV10-3	.	TRBJ2-4	.	CAISESTAGLKDIQYF	TGTGCCATCAGTGAGTCGACGGCAGGGCTCAAGGACATTCAGTACTTC
TRBV6-5	.	TRBJ2-2	.	CASTGNTGELFF	TGTGCCAGCACGGGGAACACCGGGGAGCTGTTTTTT
TRBV5-6	.	TRBJ1-1	.	CASLQAARMNTEAFF	TGTGCCAGCTTGCAGGCCGCGCGTATGAACACTGAAGCTTTCTTT
TRBV28	.	TRBJ1-6	.	CASSRIGPGSILSPLHF	TGTGCCAGCAGCCGAATTGGCCCCGGGTCTATCCTTTCACCCCTCCACTTT
TRBV6-6	.	TRBJ2-3	.	CASSYSGAEYF	TGTGCCAGCAGTTACTCTGGAGCGGAGTATTTT
TRBV9	TRBD2	TRBJ2-7	.	CASSVGGGTSGVHSYEQYF	TGTGCCAGCAGCGTAGGGGGTGGGACTAGCGGGGTTCACTCCTACGAGCAGTACTTC
TRBV7-2	TRBD1	TRBJ1-2	.	CASSWGTGGDFYTF	TGTGCCAGCAGCTGGGGGACAGGGGGCGATTTCTACACCTTC
TRBV7-6	TRBD2	TRBJ2-1	.	CASSPGGLNNEQFF	TGTGCCAGCAGCCCGGGGGGACTCAACAATGAGCAGTTCTTC
TRBV13	TRBD1	TRBJ1-1	.	CASSFQGGNTEAFF	TGTGCCAGCAGCTTCCAGGGGGGGAACACTGAAGCTTTCTTT
TRBV15	.	TRBJ1-5	.	CATSRDGRSGWSNQPQHF	TGTGCCACCAGCAGAGATGGGCGGTCAGGGTGGAGCAATCAGCCCCAGCATTTT
TRBV6-1	.	TRBJ2-3	once	CASSGGQTDTQYF	TGTGCCAGCAGTGGAGGACAGACAGATACGCAGTATTTT
TRBV6-5	TRBD1	TRBJ1-2	.	CASSSSRGQAYGYTF	TGTGCCAGCAGTTCCTCCCGGGGACAGGCTTATGGCTACACCTTC
TRBV9	TRBD1	TRBJ2-5	once	CASSVVPTGGQETQYF	TGTGCCAGCAGCGTAGTTCCGACAGGGGGCCAAGAGACCCAGTACTTC